This T cell receptor beta chain emerged from a study of shared clonotypes between healthy human individuals. Background on the study: A couple of women and a few men aged 18 to 49 served as donors.

Assay: immunoSEQ multiplex PCR; the TCRdb copy retains only in-frame clones and omits some. This sample yields roughly 650,000 clones, of which roughly 95% are seen a single time; around 0.1% belongs to the top ten. Cells designated naive CD8 were CD45RO-negative and were positively selected for CCR7, with terminally differentiated effector memory CD45RA+ cells excluded. The CDR3 is 12 residues long. Trimming took 4 bases from V and 6 from J, leaving 13 bases between them. Germline V gene lookup returns CDR1 SQVTM and CDR2 ANQGSEA. This clonotype originated in a woman in her 30s in good health. Sequenced input: naive CD8+ T cells sorted from blood. V and J are TRBV29-1 and TRBJ2-7, with a weak D call TRBD1 (5 bases). CDR3 in amino acids: CSVGGTWGEQYF. Here the CDR3 DNA reads TGCAGCGTTGGGGGCACGTGGGGCGAGCAGTACTTC.